The 18 T cell receptor beta chains below all came from one sample that was sequenced in a study of T-cell memory formation after mild COVID-19. TCRdb passed the 5' RACE reads through MiXCR, listing each CDR3 protein once. This repertoire shows about 470,000 distinct CDR3 sequences, around a sixth found once; its top ten account for roughly an eighth. The sample was PBMCs or a T cell subset sorted from them (not recorded which). The source is an adult woman who had mild COVID-19 (a few samples of this study predate the infection). Cell type and time point are not known.

The chain uses TRBV12-5 and TRBJ2-3; D call uncertain. V dropped 0 bases and J dropped 0 bases, with 7 bases sitting between them. Germline CDR1 is LGHNT and CDR2 is FRNRAP. The CDR3 is 15 residues long. CDR3 loop: CASGLVLGSTDTQYF. The CDR3 nucleotides read TGTGCTAGTGGTTTGGTCTTAGGTAGCACAGATACGCAGTATTTT. Supplemented by reference TRBV12-5 and TRBJ2-3, the full variable domain reads DARVTQTPRHKVTEMGQEVTMRCQPILGHNTVFWYRQTMMQGLELLAYFRNRAPLDDSGMPKDRFSAEMPDATLATLKIQPSEPRDSAVYFCASGLVLGSTDTQYFGPGTRLTVL.

J is TRBJ1-1 and V is TRBV19; no reliable D call. The length of the CDR3 is 12 residues. Trimming removed 3 bases at V and 7 bases at J, with 9 bases between. Germline loops: CDR1 LNHDA, CDR2 SQIVND (reference sequence). CDR3 sequence (DNA): TGTGCCAGTAGTATCGGTCAGCTTGAAGCTTTCTTT. Amino acid sequence: CASSIGQLEAFF.

This rearrangement joins TRBV6-6 to TRBJ2-2; a weak D match, TRBD1 (6 bases). The ends were cut back, 2 bases at V and 5 bases at J, with 9 bases in the middle. Looked up from germline, CDR1 is MNHNY and CDR2 is SVGAGI (reference sequence). The CDR3 runs 14 residues. The CDR3 DNA reads TGTGCCAGCAGTTACGTGAGGGGGACCGGGGAGCTGTTTTTT. Encoded protein: CASSYVRGTGELFF.

This clonotype was picked up a small number of times. The chain employs TRBV6-5 and TRBJ2-1; 10 nucleotides agree with TRBD2. Germline loops: CDR1 MNHEY, CDR2 SVGAGI. This CDR3 contains 15 residues. V lost 5 bases and J lost 5; bases outside the gene matches: 6. The CDR3 DNA sequence: TGTGCCAGCAGTCCAACTAGCGGGACGAACAATGAGCAGTTCTTC. Translated: CASSPTSGTNNEQFF.

This clonotype has more than one count but fewer than ten. The V gene is TRBV27, the J gene TRBJ2-1; 9 bases fit TRBD1. The CDR3 spans 13 residues. V shed 3 bases, J shed 13 bases, and the junction held 7 bases outside the gene matches. Per the germline V gene, CDR1 is MNHEY and CDR2 is SMNVEV (reference sequence). CDR3 nucleotides: TGTGCCAGCAGTTTTCCGACAGGGGGGGAACAGTTCTTC. It encodes CASSFPTGGEQFF.

V usage is TRBV9 and J usage is TRBJ2-5; tentatively, D is TRBD2 (6 bases). Deletions cut 0 bases from V and 5 bases from J, with 17 bases between. The CDR3 spans 16 residues. Per germline, CDR1 SGDLS and CDR2 YYNGEE. In DNA, the CDR3 is TGTGCCAGCAGCGTAGATGGTAGCGGCAATGGGGAGACCCAGTACTTC. This codes for CASSVDGSGNGETQYF.

This clonotype turned up a few times. This chain links TRBV4-2 with TRBJ1-1; D gene uncertain. There are 12 residues in the CDR3. Germline lookup yields CDR1 LGHNA and CDR2 YNFKEQ. V was trimmed by 3 bases and J by 7 bases, leaving 9 bases between them. The CDR3 sequence is CASSHRRDEAFF. As DNA, the CDR3 is TGTGCCAGCAGCCACCGGAGGGATGAAGCTTTCTTT.

The chain recombines TRBV20-1 with TRBJ2-1; D is possibly TRBD2 (6 bases). The CDR3 is made up of 14 amino acids. V was pared by 6 bases and J by 2 bases, with 14 bases between. Germline assignment: CDR1 DFQATT and CDR2 SNEGSKA (reference sequence). The CDR3 DNA reads TGCAGTGCGGGGGGAGAAAGCACCTACAATGAGCAGTTCTTC. Translation: CSAGGESTYNEQFF.

This chain joins TRBV5-1 and TRBJ2-7; possibly TRBD2 for D (8 bases). Germline loops: CDR1 SGHRS, CDR2 YFSETQ. This CDR3 contains 21 residues. Trimming removed 4 bases from V and 3 bases from J, with 35 bases in between. The CDR3 region has the DNA TGCGCCAGCAGCCATTGGACGCGCCTTACCGTAGCGGGAAGGGACAGCTACGAGCAGTACTTC. Amino acid sequence: CASSHWTRLTVAGRDSYEQYF.

This clonotype has more than one count but fewer than ten. This CDR3 fails to terminate in the conserved phenylalanine or tryptophan, so it likely reflects a read error. The genes are TRBV7-2 and TRBJ2-1; 7 nucleotides align to TRBD1. CDR1 and CDR2 from the germline V gene are SGHTA and FQGNSA. This CDR3 comprises 15 residues. V shed 5 bases and J 4 bases; nucleotides not matched to a gene: 8. In DNA, the CDR3 is TGTGCCAGCAGCCGACCGTTGACAGGGTACAATGAGCAGTTCTTA. It specifies CASSRPLTGYNEQFL.

The rearrangement links TRBV3-1 to TRBJ2-3; 7 bases align to TRBD2. The germline V gene has CDR1 LGHDT and CDR2 YNNKEL (reference sequence). This CDR3 comprises 14 residues. V shed 7 bases and J 5 bases; nucleotides not matched to a gene: 9. CDR3: CASILSGVGDTQYF. The CDR3 DNA sequence: TGTGCCAGCATCCTCAGCGGGGTGGGAGATACGCAGTATTTT.

Notes on this clonotype: One junction end disagrees with the germline gene, perhaps due to a read error. The chain has TRBV6-5 and TRBJ2-3, with 9 bases aligning to TRBD1. Germline V lookup: CDR1 MNHEY, CDR2 SVGAGI. The CDR3 sequence is 15 residues long. The chain's CDR3 is CASRRTGGRTYTQYF. In DNA form, the CDR3 reads TGTGCCAGCAGGAGAACAGGGGGCCGCACATATACGCAGTATTTT.

This rearrangement joins TRBV20-1 to TRBJ1-2; weak D call: TRBD1 (6 bases). From germline, CDR1 is DFQATT and CDR2 SNEGSKA (reference sequence). V gave up 3 bases and J gave up 1 base, with 9 bases separating them. CDR3 length equals 13 residues. CDR3 nucleotide sequence: TGCAGTGCTAGGGACAGTCTTAACTATGGCTACACCTTC. Residues: CSARDSLNYGYTF.

This CDR3 reads CASRVGTETQYF. The CDR3 DNA follows: TGTGCCAGCAGGGTCGGGACTGAGACCCAGTACTTC. This chain links TRBV6-2 or TRBV6-3 with TRBJ2-5, with a weak D call TRBD2 (6 bases). CDR3 length: 12 residues. Germline assignment: CDR1 MNHEY and CDR2 SVGEGT. V dropped 6 bases and J dropped 5 bases, with 10 bases sitting between them.

The gene calls are TRBV7-2 and TRBJ2-1; D not resolved. Deletions cut 2 bases from V and 8 bases from J, with 4 bases between. The CDR3 is 11 residues long. CDR1 is SGHTA, CDR2 FQGNSA, per germline. CDR3 nucleotides: TGTGCCAGCAGCTTAATATATGAGCAGTTCTTC. Translated: CASSLIYEQFF. Looking up the rest from reference TRBV7-2 and TRBJ2-1 gives the full variable domain: GAGVSQSPSNKVTEKGKDVELRCDPISGHTALYWYRQSLGQGLEFLIYFQGNSAPDKSGLPSDRFSAERTGGSVSTLTIQRTQQEDSAVYLCASSLIYEQFFGPGTRLTVL.

In its sample, this clonotype was seen a few times. This chain connects TRBV4-3 to TRBJ1-4; 7 bases align to TRBD1. V gave up 4 bases and J gave up 10 bases; unmatched junction bases: 15. The CDR3 has 16 amino acids. Germline lookup yields CDR1 LGHNA and CDR2 YSLEER. CDR3 loop: CASSPRQGPTVGKLFF. CDR3 nucleotides: TGCGCCAGCAGCCCCCGACAGGGCCCAACGGTTGGAAAACTGTTTTTT.

This clonotype occurred a few times. The J gene is TRBJ2-5, the V gene TRBV12-3 or TRBV12-4; D tentatively fits TRBD1 or TRBD2 (5 bases each). The CDR3 covers 18 residues. V was trimmed by 2 bases and J by 2 bases, leaving 21 bases between them. The CDR3 loop reads CASSLINLARGLQETQYF. For the CDR3, the DNA is TGTGCCAGCAGTTTAATCAACTTGGCGAGGGGCTTACAAGAGACCCAGTACTTC.

This clonotype was counted only a few times. V is TRBV7-9 and J is TRBJ1-1; D not certain. The CDR3 is made up of 14 amino acids. The germline V gene encodes CDR1 SEHNR and CDR2 FQNEAQ (reference sequence). V lost 2 bases and J lost 4, with 11 bases in between. The CDR3 spells CASSLTDWGTEAFF. In DNA, the CDR3 is TGTGCCAGCAGCTTAACAGATTGGGGCACTGAAGCTTTCTTT.